A single sample is the source of the 8 T cell receptor beta chains below, sequenced in a study of cytomegalovirus exposure and HLA in healthy donors. A multiplex PCR was run with 60 Vbeta primers and 13 Jbeta primers. This table comes from immunoSEQ multiplex PCR, and its TCRdb copy is limited to in-frame clones, with some not included. The repertoire holds about 190,000 clones, with about 81% as singletons. The specimen was PBMCs. The receptors here all came from a young woman in good health and CMV-seropositive.

V is TRBV10-3 and J is TRBJ1-1; D unclear. The CDR3 runs to 11 residues. Looked up from germline, CDR1 is ENHRY and CDR2 is SYGVKD. Deletions cut 3 bases from V and 8 bases from J, with 7 bases between. The chain's CDR3 is CAISEAWEAFF. CDR3 coding DNA: TGTGCCATCAGTGAAGCGTGGGAAGCTTTCTTT.

V and J are TRBV7-9 and TRBJ2-2; a possible D gene is TRBD2 (7 bases). This CDR3 is built from 17 residues. CDR1 SEHNR and CDR2 FQNEAQ come from the germline V gene (reference sequence). V gave up 7 bases and J gave up 0 bases, with 18 bases separating them. The CDR3 here is CASTQYGGTTNTGELFF. CDR3 bases: TGTGCCAGCACACAATACGGGGGGACAACGAACACCGGGGAGCTGTTTTTT.

This sequence joins TRBV7-7 and TRBJ2-3; D unclear. The V and J ends lost 3 bases and 4 bases respectively, with 8 bases between them. The CDR3 has 13 residues. Germline-derived CDR1 and CDR2 are SSHAT and FNYEAQ (reference sequence). In DNA form, the CDR3 reads TGTGCCAGCAGCTTGGTAGTATCAGATACGCAGTATTTT. Protein product: CASSLVVSDTQYF.

This clone was picked up one time. The V call is TRBV7-9, the J call TRBJ1-1, with TRBD1 identical over 10 bases. The CDR3 length is 14 residues. Germline lookup yields CDR1 SEHNR and CDR2 FQNEAQ (reference sequence). Trimming removed 3 bases from V and 5 bases from J; junction bases left unmatched: 3. The CDR3 DNA reads as TGTGCCAGCAGCTTGACAGGGGGCAAGACTGAAGCTTTCTTT. Translated, it gives CASSLTGGKTEAFF.

The J gene is TRBJ2-3, the V gene TRBV10-3; the D gene is possibly TRBD1 (8 bases). Trimming shortened V by 6 bases and J by 1 base, and 17 bases separated the two germline ends. The length of the CDR3 is 16 residues. The germline V gene encodes CDR1 ENHRY and CDR2 SYGVKD. The CDR3 sequence is CAISRGLAERTDTQYF. The CDR3 nucleotides read TGTGCCATCAGCAGGGGGCTAGCGGAGCGCACAGATACGCAGTATTTT.

This clone was found a few times. The chain joins TRBV19 to TRBJ2-5; a weak D match, TRBD1 (5 bases). Trimming shortened V by 8 bases and J by 2 bases, and 12 bases separated the two germline ends. The CDR3 length is 13 residues. Looked up from germline, CDR1 is LNHDA and CDR2 is SQIVND (reference sequence). The CDR3 DNA sequence: TGTGCCAGTGGAGAGCAGGGACAAGAGACCCAGTACTTC. It codes for CASGEQGQETQYF.

The rearrangement joins TRBV7-3 to TRBJ1-2; 9 bases fit TRBD1. Trimming removed 1 base from V and 4 bases from J; junction bases left unmatched: 10. This CDR3 spans 17 amino acids. Germline V gene lookup returns CDR1 SGHTA and CDR2 FQGTGA. The CDR3 DNA sequence: TGTGCCAGCAGCTTAAACGGGGGACAGGGAGCCCCCTATGGCTACACCTTC. This encodes CASSLNGGQGAPYGYTF.

The rearrangement joins TRBV6-5 to TRBJ2-1; 10 positions match TRBD1. Germline CDR1 reads MNHEY; CDR2 reads SVGAGI. This CDR3 has 15 residues. Germline trimming cut 2 bases from V and 2 bases from J; bases unmatched to any gene: 0. The CDR3 protein is CASSYGTGAYNEQFF. As DNA, the CDR3 is TGTGCCAGCAGTTACGGGACAGGGGCCTACAATGAGCAGTTCTTC.